The rows below give T cell receptor beta chains drawn from one sample of a study of T cell responses to AZD1222 COVID-19 vaccine. Method: immunoSEQ multiplex PCR; TCRdb's copy keeps in-frame clones and lacks some. The data hold 100,000 to 150,000 clones, with 80% to 95% observed a single time. The input for sequencing was peripheral blood, taken 28 days after the second AZD1222 dose. The source is an adult who received the AZD1222 COVID-19 vaccine. Each CDR3 is given without its conserved first and last residue.

v_gene	CDR3aa
TRBV19	ASSIVPGAGRNTEAF
TRBV2	ASRVGSFKGLNTEAF
TRBV3-1/TRBV3-2	ASSQGIYSYNSPLH
TRBV2	ASTSTGIGRTEAF
TRBV6-5	ASSSEPGPPWGYT
TRBV7-9	ASSLVGTNYGYT
TRBV12-3/TRBV12-4	ASSLMGDTEAF
TRBV11-1	ASIGQGTDTQY
TRBV7-2	ASSPTLAKGNTIY
TRBV6-2/TRBV6-3	ASSYPGLAPFTGTQY
TRBV5-1	ASSSDSSGAF
TRBV7-6	ASSSTEALGDGYT
TRBV12-1	ASSFADPWAGANVLT
TRBV6-5	ASSRTGLNQPQH
TRBV6-2/TRBV6-3	ASSYPGTTTSNEQF
TRBV29-1	SVVQDLNSGNTIY
TRBV3-1/TRBV3-2	ASSQDRGSPFYEQY
TRBV3-1/TRBV3-2	ASSQEPENTEAF
TRBV24-1	ATSDSRLAGITDTQY
TRBV5-1	ASSLRLAGGDSFDEQF
TRBV5-1	ASSLVAGGVWEQF
TRBV7-9	ASSPLEAF
TRBV6-5	ASTSQLDFGEQF
TRBV19	ASSLPQTGLGSPLH
TRBV5-1	ASSPLAGTGNEQF
TRBV5-4	ASSLILTSRPKSETQY
TRBV7-2	ASSLDGYSINTGELF
TRBV19	ASILRDRGLYTEAF
TRBV7-9	ASSFWGLQSTTYGYT
TRBV7-3	ASSLFGGELF
TRBV4-1	ASSPVGTYGYT
TRBV3-1/TRBV3-2	ASSPPGLRRLGTQY
TRBV6-4	ASSQSRQGAYSNQPQH
TRBV24-1	ATSDRAGGKTGELF
TRBV9	ASSADGGYGYT
TRBV18	ASSLSGTGAPISYGYT
TRBV10-2	ASIALGPSTGELF
TRBV5-8	ASSFPQGLDYGYT
TRBV6-2/TRBV6-3	ASSYRTSGGHGDNEQF
TRBV5-5	ASSLAHINNYGYT
TRBV7-6	ASSLVGRGMGGNTIY
TRBV12-3/TRBV12-4	ASSPTVSYEQY
TRBV11-2	ASSSLRGLRDEKLF
TRBV11-2	ASSGQNNSPLH
TRBV3-1/TRBV3-2	ASSQGPAKGDIQY
TRBV15	ATSRVPNYGYT
TRBV30	AWSGGQGEQPQH
TRBV14	ASSPSVQGPGYSNQPQH
TRBV11-3	ASRPPSSYNEQF
TRBV7-8	ASSPLAGASLGYT
TRBV5-1	ASSLMAGRNYGYT
TRBV7-2	ASSRPPGQANEKLF